This record covers a single T cell receptor (beta chain). The repertoire was sequenced with immunoSEQ multiplex PCR; TCRdb's copy has only in-frame clones and lacks some. The sample holds 55,000 to 65,000 clones, around 94% seen once. These data belong to a study of T cell changes during pregnancy in multiple sclerosis. This TCR derives from a female donor with multiple sclerosis, enrolled in a pregnancy study. This sample comprised CD8+ T cells from peripheral blood mononuclear cells, obtained in the third trimester of pregnancy.

This chain's CDR3 is CASSFGQGSFEQYF. CDR3 coding DNA: TGTGCCAGCAGCTTCGGACAGGGTAGTTTCGAGCAGTACTTC. The chain carries TRBV11-2 and TRBJ2-7; 8 bases match TRBD1. V was clipped by 3 bases and J by 6 bases; unmatched bases: 7. Per germline, CDR1 SGHAT and CDR2 FQNNGV. This CDR3 is 14 amino acids long.